These 8 T cell receptor beta chains were sequenced from one sample in a study of blood T cell repertoires in COVID-19. The table came from immunoSEQ multiplex PCR; TCRdb's copy has only in-frame clones and leaves some out. The table lists 55,000 to 75,000 clones, roughly 86% of them singletons. Sequencing input: peripheral blood. These receptors were collected from a human donor with active COVID-19. The donor label of this sample is uncertain.

The gene calls are TRBV30 and TRBJ2-7, with 9 positions matching TRBD1. Germline loops: CDR1 GTSNPN, CDR2 SVGIG (reference sequence). The J segment lost 4 bases and the V segment lost 6 bases, leaving 10 bases of the junction unmatched. The CDR3 is 14 amino acids. The CDR3 reads CACNARDRAYEQYF. The CDR3 DNA reads TGTGCCTGTAACGCCCGGGACAGGGCGTACGAGCAGTACTTC. The whole variable domain, filled in from reference TRBV30 and TRBJ2-7, reads SQTIHQWPATLVQPVGSPLSLECTVEGTSNPNLYWYRQAAGRGLQLLFYSVGIGQISSEVPQNLSASRPQDRQFILSSKKLLLSDSGFYLCACNARDRAYEQYFGPGTRLTVT.

The gene calls are TRBV4-2 and TRBJ2-2; 10 nucleotides align to TRBD2. The junction had 3 bases not matched to a gene; V was cut back by 3 bases and J by 5 bases. The CDR3 sequence is 15 residues long. In germline, CDR1 is LGHNA, CDR2 YNFKEQ. CDR3 coding DNA: TGTGCCAGCAGCCAGGGACTAGCGTGGACCGGGGAGCTGTTTTTT. Translating it yields CASSQGLAWTGELFF.

The chain couples TRBV5-5 to TRBJ1-3, with 10 bases fitting TRBD1. V shed 0 bases and J 4 bases; nucleotides not matched to a gene: 1. Germline V gene lookup returns CDR1 SGHKS and CDR2 YYEKEE (reference sequence). This CDR3 has 15 residues. The DNA for the CDR3 is TGTGCCAGCAGCTTGGTGGGACAGGGGGGAAACACCATATATTTT. Translation gives CASSLVGQGGNTIYF.

This clone has just one count. The chain joins TRBV7-3 to TRBJ1-1; weak D call: TRBD1 (5 bases). Germline V gene lookup returns CDR1 SGHTA and CDR2 FQGTGA. Trimming cost V 5 bases and J 4 bases, with 11 bases left between them. The CDR3 is made up of 13 amino acids. The DNA of the CDR3 is TGTGCCAGCAGCAGTCAGGGTGGCACTGAAGCTTTCTTT. This gives the protein CASSSQGGTEAFF.

This chain uses TRBV7-9 with TRBJ2-5, with 10 positions matching TRBD1. Germline V gene sequence: CDR1 SEHNR, CDR2 FQNEAQ (reference sequence). The ends lost 6 bases at V and 5 bases at J; junction bases unmatched: 12. The CDR3 spans 16 residues. Here the CDR3 DNA reads TGTGCCAGCAGGCCGGGGGACAGGGGCCCCTTGGAGACCCAGTACTTC. Encoded protein: CASRPGDRGPLETQYF. The full variable domain, in which reference TRBV7-9 and TRBJ2-5 provide the parts outside the CDR3, is DTGVSQNPRHKITKRGQNVTFRCDPISEHNRLYWYRQTLGQGPEFLTYFQNEAQLEKSRLLSDRFSAERPKGSFSTLEIQRTEQGDSAMYLCASRPGDRGPLETQYFGPGTRLLVL.

The rearrangement joins TRBV9 to TRBJ2-3; D unclear. The CDR3 is 14 residues long. The V and J ends lost 0 bases and 6 bases respectively, with 11 bases between them. Germline V gene lookup returns CDR1 SGDLS and CDR2 YYNGEE. CDR3 nucleotides: TGTGCCAGCAGCGTAGGAGGTAGCCCCGATACGCAGTATTTT. It specifies CASSVGGSPDTQYF.

The chain is built from TRBV27 and TRBJ1-4, with TRBD1 matching 8 bases. The CDR3 is 16 amino acids. Germline trimming cut 3 bases from V and 7 bases from J; bases unmatched to any gene: 10. The germline V gene encodes CDR1 MNHEY and CDR2 SMNVEV (reference sequence). Here the CDR3 DNA reads TGTGCCAGCAGTTTCCTCCGGACAGGGAGGGGTGAAAAACTGTTTTTT. Residues: CASSFLRTGRGEKLFF.

V usage is TRBV18 and J usage is TRBJ2-1; D remains unclear. The germline gives CDR1 KGHSH, CDR2 LQKENI. The CDR3 has 14 amino acids. V lost 0 bases and J lost 0, with 3 bases in between. In DNA, the CDR3 is TGTGCCAGCTCACCACCGAGCTCCTACAATGAGCAGTTCTTC. Translated, it gives CASSPPSSYNEQFF.